This entry lists 18 T cell receptor beta chains sequenced from one sample in a study of T-cell reconstitution after alpha-beta-depleted transplantation in children. Library preparation (for TCRbeta) was performed with unique molecular identifiers. TCRdb ran MiXCR on the PCR reads and lists one entry per CDR3 protein. Of hundreds of thousands of distinct CDR3 sequences listed, approximately 30% are singletons. The sequences come from PBMCs from the stem cell graft donor, collected from the stem cell graft. The receptor set was obtained from a human donor who donated a stem cell graft to a child with aplastic anemia.

The CDR3 loop reads CASSLDSQAEAFF. Written as DNA, the CDR3 is TGTGCCAGCAGTTTGGACTCCCAGGCTGAAGCTTTCTTT. This chain connects TRBV28 to TRBJ1-1; D uncertain. The CDR3 spans 13 residues. Trimming pared 3 bases from V and 6 bases from J, leaving 11 bases between. Germline-derived CDR1 and CDR2 are MDHEN and SYDVKM.

This clonotype was observed a few times. CDR3: CASSHKGASGSGYNEQFF. For the CDR3, the DNA is TGTGCCAGCAGCCACAAGGGGGCTAGCGGGAGTGGGTACAATGAGCAGTTCTTC. The chain uses TRBV14 and TRBJ2-1; 10 nucleotides agree with TRBD2. CDR1 is SGHDN and CDR2 is FVKESK in the germline V gene. The CDR3 has 18 residues. The V segment lost 3 bases and the J segment 4 bases; nucleotides outside the gene matches: 12. Supplemented by reference TRBV14 and TRBJ2-1, the full variable domain reads EAGVTQFPSHSVIEKGQTVTLRCDPISGHDNLYWYRRVMGKEIKFLLHFVKESKQDESGMPNNRFLAERTGGTYSTLKVQPAELEDSGVYFCASSHKGASGSGYNEQFFGPGTRLTVL.

This clonotype was seen only a few times. The J gene is TRBJ2-3, the V gene TRBV28, with TRBD2 matching over 10 bases. J gave up 4 bases and V 8 bases, and 9 bases lay outside the gene matches. Germline CDR1 and CDR2: MDHEN and SYDVKM. This CDR3 has 15 residues. The CDR3, as DNA: TGTGCCAGCCGTGGTTTTAGCGGGAGGTCAGATACGCAGTATTTT. Its protein product is CASRGFSGRSDTQYF. Looking up the rest from reference TRBV28 and TRBJ2-3 gives the full variable domain: DVKVTQSSRYLVKRTGEKVFLECVQDMDHENMFWYRQDPGLGLRLIYFSYDVKMKEKGDIPEGYSVSREKKERFSLILESASTNQTSMYLCASRGFSGRSDTQYFGPGTRLTVL.

The genes are TRBV18 and TRBJ1-1; no firm D call. CDR1 and CDR2 from the germline V gene are KGHSH and LQKENI. The CDR3 extends over 15 amino acids. With 2 bases removed from V and 1 base from J, the gap between germline ends came to 11 bases. CDR3 nucleotides: TGTGCCAGCTCACCATCAAGGGCGGGGAACACTGAAGCTTTCTTT. The encoded protein is CASSPSRAGNTEAFF.

The V call is TRBV20-1, the J call TRBJ2-3, with 11 positions matching TRBD2. The trim removed 3 bases at V and 7 bases at J, leaving 9 bases unmatched. In germline, CDR1 is DFQATT, CDR2 SNEGSKA (reference sequence). The CDR3 runs 15 residues. As DNA, the CDR3 is TGCAGTGCTAGTGGGGTACTAGCGGGAGCAAATACGCAGTATTTT. The encoded protein is CSASGVLAGANTQYF.

The rearrangement uses TRBV5-1 and TRBJ2-3; 10 nucleotides align to TRBD2. CDR3 length: 16 residues. The V segment lost 4 bases and the J segment 5 bases; nucleotides outside the gene matches: 10. Looked up from germline, CDR1 is SGHRS and CDR2 is YFSETQ. This CDR3 is CASSGASGSRVDTQYF. CDR3 sequence (DNA): TGCGCCAGCAGCGGAGCTAGCGGGAGTAGGGTAGATACGCAGTATTTT.

This chain uses TRBV5-6 with TRBJ2-7; D call uncertain. From germline, CDR1 is SGHDT and CDR2 YYEEEE. The CDR3 loop spans 16 amino acids. Trimming removed 0 bases at V and 0 bases at J, with 13 bases between. DNA for the CDR3: TGTGCCAGCAGCTTGGCGGGCAGCCTTAGCTCCTACGAGCAGTACGTC. Translated: CASSLAGSLSSYEQYV.

The V and J genes are TRBV13 and TRBJ2-7, with a weak D call TRBD2 (5 bases). CDR3 length equals 12 residues. CDR1 is PRHDT and CDR2 is FYEKMQ in the germline V gene (reference sequence). V lost 3 bases and J 4 bases, leaving 7 bases between the germline ends. CDR3 in amino acids: CASSFGVYEQYV. For the CDR3, the DNA is TGTGCCAGCAGCTTCGGGGTATACGAGCAGTACGTC.

The V call is TRBV12-3 or TRBV12-4, the J call TRBJ1-6; D is undetermined. V was pared by 8 bases and J by 11 bases, with 10 bases between. The CDR3 loop spans 11 amino acids. The CDR3 here is CASASRPPLHF. In DNA form, the CDR3 reads TGTGCCAGCGCGTCCAGACCACCCCTCCACTTT.

V and J are TRBV20-1 and TRBJ1-2; D remains ambiguous. The ends were cut back, 5 bases at V and 2 bases at J, with 9 bases in the middle. The germline V gene encodes CDR1 DFQATT and CDR2 SNEGSKA (reference sequence). This CDR3 contains 12 residues. This chain's CDR3 is CSAWASNYGYTF. The CDR3 DNA follows: TGCAGTGCTTGGGCATCAAACTATGGCTACACCTTC.

The chain is built from TRBV12-3 or TRBV12-4 and TRBJ2-1; no reliable D call. V dropped 3 bases and J dropped 7 bases, with 13 bases sitting between them. The CDR3 consists of 14 residues. This CDR3 reads CASSFWDPGNEQFF. CDR3 nucleotide sequence: TGTGCCAGCAGTTTTTGGGATCCTGGGAATGAGCAGTTCTTC.

This CDR3 is CASSQAGVNSGANVLTF. CDR3 nucleotide sequence: TGTGCCAGCAGCCAAGCCGGGGTTAACTCTGGGGCCAACGTCCTGACTTTC. The rearrangement joins TRBV4-2 to TRBJ2-6; D is perhaps TRBD2 (5 bases). The CDR3 is made up of 17 amino acids. The germline gives CDR1 LGHNA, CDR2 YNFKEQ. V lost 1 base, J lost 0 bases, and 10 bases lay in between.

Points on this clonotype: A clone one base away is much larger, so this may be a read error. This sequence joins TRBV3-1 and TRBJ2-3; D gene ambiguous. The CDR3 loop spans 14 amino acids. V was shortened by 4 bases and J by 5 bases, with 13 bases between the two germline ends. Germline loops: CDR1 LGHDT, CDR2 YNNKEL (reference sequence). CDR3 DNA: TGTGCCAGCAGCCTAGGATTTGGGGTAGATACGCAGTATTTT. Translation gives CASSLGFGVDTQYF.

The chain uses TRBV10-3 and TRBJ2-4; D possibly corresponds to TRBD2 (5 bases). The V end lost 0 bases, the J end lost 0 bases, and 9 bases lay between the germline ends. The CDR3 extends over 16 amino acids. Germline values: CDR1 ENHRY, CDR2 SYGVKD. The CDR3: CAISESRGVAKNIQYF. DNA for the CDR3: TGTGCCATCAGTGAGTCTCGGGGTGTAGCCAAAAACATTCAGTACTTC.

This chain links TRBV29-1 with TRBJ2-1, with D uncertain. Trimming removed 4 bases from V and 5 bases from J, with 15 bases in between. Germline V gene data show CDR1 as SQVTM and CDR2 as ANQGSEA. This CDR3 spans 14 amino acids. CDR3 amino acids: CSVGRALSNNEQFF. The CDR3 DNA sequence: TGCAGCGTTGGTAGAGCCTTGTCAAACAATGAGCAGTTCTTC.

The chain couples TRBV5-8 to TRBJ2-7; D perhaps matches TRBD1 (5 bases). Trimming took off 4 bases at V and 2 bases at J, with 13 bases between the two ends. This CDR3 has 14 residues. CDR1 and CDR2 from the germline V gene are SGHTS and YDEGEE. The chain's CDR3 is CASSNLDSPYEQYV. As DNA, the CDR3 is TGTGCCAGCAGCAACCTCGACAGTCCCTACGAGCAGTACGTC.

This clonotype was seen only a few times. The rearrangement links TRBV29-1 to TRBJ2-1; D is possibly TRBD2 (6 bases). The CDR3 is 13 residues long. Germline V gene lookup returns CDR1 SQVTM and CDR2 ANQGSEA. V was trimmed by 4 bases and J by 1 base, leaving 8 bases between them. As DNA, the CDR3 is TGCAGCGTTGGCGGGGTATCCTACAATGAGCAGTTCTTC. It yields the protein CSVGGVSYNEQFF.

The rearrangement joins TRBV2 to TRBJ1-3; D uncertain. The V end lost 7 bases, the J end lost 0 bases, and 7 bases lay between the germline ends. Germline V gene data show CDR1 as SNHLY and CDR2 as FYNNEI. This CDR3 has 13 amino acids. The CDR3 coding sequence is TGTGCCAGCAATGGGATCTCTGGAAACACCATATATTTT. Residues: CASNGISGNTIYF.